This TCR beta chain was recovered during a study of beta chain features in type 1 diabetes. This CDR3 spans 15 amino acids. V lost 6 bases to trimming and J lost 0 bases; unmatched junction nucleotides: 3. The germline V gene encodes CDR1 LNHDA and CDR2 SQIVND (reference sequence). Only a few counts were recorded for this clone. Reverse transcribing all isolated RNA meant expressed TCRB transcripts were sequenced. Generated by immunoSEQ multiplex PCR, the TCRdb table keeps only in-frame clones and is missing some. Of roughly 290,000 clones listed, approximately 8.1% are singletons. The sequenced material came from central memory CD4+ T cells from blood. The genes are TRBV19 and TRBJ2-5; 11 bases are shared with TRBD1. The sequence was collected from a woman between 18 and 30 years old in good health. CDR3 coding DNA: TGTGCCAGTAGGAGGGACAGGGGGAACCAAGAGACCCAGTACTTC. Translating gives CASRRDRGNQETQYF.